The clone carrying this TCR beta chain was recorded many times. The antigen is undetermined. This sample was taken from a study of neurological immune-mediated disorders. Whole-study findings and limits: None of the CDR3 amino acid sequences found in expanded clones was shared across subjects. This suggests that the TCR-beta repertoires were private in all groups.

Described time point: longitudinal time-point 1 (baseline). Germline V gene sequence: CDR1 ENHRY, CDR2 SYGVKD. V lost 0 bases and J lost 4; bases outside the gene matches: 6. The CDR3 has 16 amino acids. The cDNA was generated through 5'RACE incorporating 10-nucleotide random UMIs. Sequencing runs each yielded over 170 million TCR-beta sequences from 15-18 subjects. MiXCR, applied by TCRdb to the 5' RACE reads, yields one record per CDR3 protein. The sample holds some 49,000 distinct CDR3 sequences, approximately 11% seen once. The clonotype comes from a middle-aged woman in good health. The chain has TRBV10-3 and TRBJ2-3, with 8 bases lining up with TRBD1. The sequencing sample was made of PBMCs. Written as DNA, the CDR3 is TGTGCCATCAGTGAGTCCCAGGGGGCGTGGGCAGATACGCAGTATTTT. Translated, it gives CAISESQGAWADTQYF.